The text below deals with one TCR beta chain. Per germline, CDR1 MNHEY and CDR2 SMNVEV (reference sequence). The CDR3 length is 15 residues. V gave up 6 bases and J gave up 4 bases; unmatched junction bases: 9. This entry comes from a study of T cells after yellow fever vaccination. TCRdb independently ran MiXCR on the 5' RACE reads; one entry per CDR3 protein. The data show almost 600,000 distinct CDR3 sequences, with approximately 15% seen just once and more than 13% held by the top ten. This receptor was taken from a man aged 25 to 40 who received the YFV17D yellow fever vaccine. The chain has TRBV27 and TRBJ2-5, with 9 nucleotides matching TRBD2. Sample: PBMCs, taken on the day of the yellow fever booster vaccination. The DNA of the CDR3 is TGTGCCAGCAGCTGGGGTAGCGGGAGTATAGAGACCCAGTACTTC. Protein product: CASSWGSGSIETQYF.